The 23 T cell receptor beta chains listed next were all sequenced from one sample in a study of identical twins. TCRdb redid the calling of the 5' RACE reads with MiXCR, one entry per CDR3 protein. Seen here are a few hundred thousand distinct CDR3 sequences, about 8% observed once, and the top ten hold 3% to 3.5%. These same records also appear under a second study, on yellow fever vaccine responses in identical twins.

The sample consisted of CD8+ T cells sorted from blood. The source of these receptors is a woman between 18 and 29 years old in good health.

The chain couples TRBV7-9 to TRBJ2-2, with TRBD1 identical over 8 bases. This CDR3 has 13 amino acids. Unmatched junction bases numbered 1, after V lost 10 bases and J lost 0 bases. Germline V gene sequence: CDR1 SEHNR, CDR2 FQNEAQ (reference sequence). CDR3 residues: CATQGANTGELFF. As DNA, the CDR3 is TGTGCCACACAGGGGGCGAACACCGGGGAGCTGTTTTTT.

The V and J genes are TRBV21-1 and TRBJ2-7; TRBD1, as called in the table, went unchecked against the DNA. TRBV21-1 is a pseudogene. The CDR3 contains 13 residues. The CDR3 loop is CASPTGGLGEQYF. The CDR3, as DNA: TGTGCCAGCCCAACCGGGGGTTTGGGTGAGCAGTACTTC.

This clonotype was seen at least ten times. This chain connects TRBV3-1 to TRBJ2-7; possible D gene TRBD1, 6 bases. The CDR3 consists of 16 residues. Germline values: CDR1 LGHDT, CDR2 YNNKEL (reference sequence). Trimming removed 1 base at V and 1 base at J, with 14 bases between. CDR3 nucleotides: TGTGCCAGCAGCCAAGTGATAACAGGGAATTCCTACGAGCAGTACTTC. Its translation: CASSQVITGNSYEQYF.

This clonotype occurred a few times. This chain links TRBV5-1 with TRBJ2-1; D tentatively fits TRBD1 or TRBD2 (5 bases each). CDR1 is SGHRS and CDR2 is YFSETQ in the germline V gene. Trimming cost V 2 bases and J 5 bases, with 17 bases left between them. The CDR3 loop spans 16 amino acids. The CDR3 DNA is TGCGCCAGCAGCTTTACGTTGGGGCTAGCAAACAATGAGCAGTTCTTC. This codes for CASSFTLGLANNEQFF. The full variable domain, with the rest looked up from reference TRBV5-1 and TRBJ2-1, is KAGVTQTPRYLIKTRGQQVTLSCSPISGHRSVSWYQQTPGQGLQFLFEYFSETQRNKGNFPGRFSGRQFSNSRSEMNVSTLELGDSALYLCASSFTLGLANNEQFFGPGTRLTVL.

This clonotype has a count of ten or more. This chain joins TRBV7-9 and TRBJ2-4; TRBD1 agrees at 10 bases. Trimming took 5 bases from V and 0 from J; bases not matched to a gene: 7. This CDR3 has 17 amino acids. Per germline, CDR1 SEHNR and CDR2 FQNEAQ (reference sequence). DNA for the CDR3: TGTGCCAGCAGCGGCCGGGACAGGGGACTAGCCAAAAACATTCAGTACTTC. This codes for CASSGRDRGLAKNIQYF.

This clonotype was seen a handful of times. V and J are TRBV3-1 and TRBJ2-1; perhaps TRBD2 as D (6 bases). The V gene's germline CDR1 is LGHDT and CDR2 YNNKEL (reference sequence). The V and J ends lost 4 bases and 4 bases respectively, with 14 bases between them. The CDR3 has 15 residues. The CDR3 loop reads CASSPRDLKYNEQFF. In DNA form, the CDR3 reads TGTGCCAGCAGCCCGCGGGACTTAAAATACAATGAGCAGTTCTTC.

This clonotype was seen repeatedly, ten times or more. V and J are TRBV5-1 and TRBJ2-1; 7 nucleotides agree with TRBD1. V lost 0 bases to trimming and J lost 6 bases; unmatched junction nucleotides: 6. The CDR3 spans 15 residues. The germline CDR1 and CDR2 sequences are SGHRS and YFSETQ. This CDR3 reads CASSLEFTGVNEQFF. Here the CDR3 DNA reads TGCGCCAGCAGCTTGGAATTTACAGGGGTCAATGAGCAGTTCTTC.

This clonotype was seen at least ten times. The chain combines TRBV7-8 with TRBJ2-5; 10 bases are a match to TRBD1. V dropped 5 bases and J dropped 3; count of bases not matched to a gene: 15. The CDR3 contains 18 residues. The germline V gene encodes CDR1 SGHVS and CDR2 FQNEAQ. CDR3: CASSILLGQGPQKETQYF. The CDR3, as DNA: TGTGCCAGCAGCATCCTCCTGGGACAGGGGCCCCAAAAAGAGACCCAGTACTTC.

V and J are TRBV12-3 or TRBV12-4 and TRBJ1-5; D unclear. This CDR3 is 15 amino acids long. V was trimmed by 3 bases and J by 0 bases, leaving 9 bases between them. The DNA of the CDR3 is TGTGCCAGCAGTTTGGGCGGGTATAGCAATCAGCCCCAGCATTTT. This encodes CASSLGGYSNQPQHF.

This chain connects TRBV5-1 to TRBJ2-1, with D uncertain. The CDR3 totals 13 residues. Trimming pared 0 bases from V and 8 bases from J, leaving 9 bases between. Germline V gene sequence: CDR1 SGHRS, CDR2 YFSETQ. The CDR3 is CASSLVAGDEQFF. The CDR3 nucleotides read TGCGCCAGCAGCTTGGTCGCAGGCGATGAGCAGTTCTTC.

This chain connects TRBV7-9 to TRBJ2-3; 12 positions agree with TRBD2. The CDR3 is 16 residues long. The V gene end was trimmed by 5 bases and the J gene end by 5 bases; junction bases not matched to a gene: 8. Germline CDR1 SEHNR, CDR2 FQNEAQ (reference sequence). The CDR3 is CASSPSSGRAGDTQYF. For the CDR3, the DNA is TGTGCCAGCAGCCCATCTAGCGGGAGGGCAGGAGATACGCAGTATTTT.

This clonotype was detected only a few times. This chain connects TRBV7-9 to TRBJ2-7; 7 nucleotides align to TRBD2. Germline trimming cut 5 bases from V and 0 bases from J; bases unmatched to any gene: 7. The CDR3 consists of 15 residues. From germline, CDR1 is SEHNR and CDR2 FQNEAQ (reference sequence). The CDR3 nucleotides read TGTGCCAGCAGCGGGCTGGGGGGGAGCTCCTACGAGCAGTACTTC. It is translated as CASSGLGGSSYEQYF. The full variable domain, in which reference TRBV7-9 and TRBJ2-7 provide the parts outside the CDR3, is DTGVSQNPRHKITKRGQNVTFRCDPISEHNRLYWYRQTLGQGPEFLTYFQNEAQLEKSRLLSDRFSAERPKGSFSTLEIQRTEQGDSAMYLCASSGLGGSSYEQYFGPGTRLTVT.

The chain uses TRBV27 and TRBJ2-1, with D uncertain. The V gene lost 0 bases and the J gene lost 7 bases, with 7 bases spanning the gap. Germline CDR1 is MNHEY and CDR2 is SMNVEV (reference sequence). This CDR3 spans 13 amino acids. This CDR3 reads CASSLSLKNEQFF. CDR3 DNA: TGTGCCAGCAGTTTATCCCTGAAAAATGAGCAGTTCTTC.

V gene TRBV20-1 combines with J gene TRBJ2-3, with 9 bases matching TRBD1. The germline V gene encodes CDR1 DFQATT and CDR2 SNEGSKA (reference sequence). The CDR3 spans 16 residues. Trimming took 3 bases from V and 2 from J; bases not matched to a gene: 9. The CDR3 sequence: CSARVPTGGITDTQYF. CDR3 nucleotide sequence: TGCAGTGCTAGGGTACCCACAGGGGGCATCACAGATACGCAGTATTTT.

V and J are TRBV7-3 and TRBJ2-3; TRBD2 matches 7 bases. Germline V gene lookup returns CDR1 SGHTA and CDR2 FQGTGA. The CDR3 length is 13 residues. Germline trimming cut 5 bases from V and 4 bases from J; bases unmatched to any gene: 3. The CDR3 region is CASSALAADTQYF. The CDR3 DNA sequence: TGTGCCAGCAGCGCCCTAGCGGCAGATACGCAGTATTTT.

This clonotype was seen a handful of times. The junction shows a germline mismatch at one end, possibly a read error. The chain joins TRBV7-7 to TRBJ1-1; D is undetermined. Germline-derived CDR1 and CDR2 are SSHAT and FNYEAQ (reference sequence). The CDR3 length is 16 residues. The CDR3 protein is CASSPVPERQDTEAFF. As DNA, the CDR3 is TGTGCTAGCAGCCCTGTACCCGAGAGGCAGGACACTGAAGCTTTCTTT.

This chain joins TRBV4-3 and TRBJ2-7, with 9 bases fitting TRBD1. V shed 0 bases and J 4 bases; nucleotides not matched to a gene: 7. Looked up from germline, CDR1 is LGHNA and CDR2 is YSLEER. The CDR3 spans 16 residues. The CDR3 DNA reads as TGCGCCAGCAGCCAAGAAGAGGGGACAGGGCAATACGAGCAGTACTTC. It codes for CASSQEEGTGQYEQYF.

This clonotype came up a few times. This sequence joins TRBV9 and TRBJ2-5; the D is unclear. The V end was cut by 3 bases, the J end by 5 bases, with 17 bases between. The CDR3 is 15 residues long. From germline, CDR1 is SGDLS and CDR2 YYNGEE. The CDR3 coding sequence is TGTGCCAGCAGCGCCGAGGTGGACCCAAAGGAGACCCAGTACTTC. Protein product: CASSAEVDPKETQYF.

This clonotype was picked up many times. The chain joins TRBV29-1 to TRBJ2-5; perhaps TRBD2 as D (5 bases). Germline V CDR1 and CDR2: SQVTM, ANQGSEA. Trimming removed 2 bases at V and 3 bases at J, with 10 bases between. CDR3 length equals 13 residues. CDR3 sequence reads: CSVEFQLEETQYF. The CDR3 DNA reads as TGCAGCGTTGAATTTCAACTAGAAGAGACCCAGTACTTC.

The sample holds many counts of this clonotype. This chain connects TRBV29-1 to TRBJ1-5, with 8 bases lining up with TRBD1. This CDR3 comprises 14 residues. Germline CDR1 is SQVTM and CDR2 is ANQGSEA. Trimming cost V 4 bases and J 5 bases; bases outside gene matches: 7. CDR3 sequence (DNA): TGCAGCGTTGCCCGGACAGGGACGGATCAGCCCCAGCATTTT. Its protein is CSVARTGTDQPQHF.

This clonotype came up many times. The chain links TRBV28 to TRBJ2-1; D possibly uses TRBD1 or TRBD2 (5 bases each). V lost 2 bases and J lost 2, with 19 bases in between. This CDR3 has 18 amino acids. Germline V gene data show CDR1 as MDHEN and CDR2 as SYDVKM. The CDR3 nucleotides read TGTGCCAGCAGTTTAAGAGGGGTCGGCGCGGCCCCCTACAATGAGCAGTTCTTC. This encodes CASSLRGVGAAPYNEQFF.

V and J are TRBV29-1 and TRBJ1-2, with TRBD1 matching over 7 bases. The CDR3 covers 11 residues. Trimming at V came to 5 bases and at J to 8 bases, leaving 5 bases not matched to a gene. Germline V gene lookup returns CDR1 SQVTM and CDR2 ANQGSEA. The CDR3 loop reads CSVSDRAGYTF. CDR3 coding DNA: TGCAGCGTTTCAGACAGGGCGGGCTACACCTTC.

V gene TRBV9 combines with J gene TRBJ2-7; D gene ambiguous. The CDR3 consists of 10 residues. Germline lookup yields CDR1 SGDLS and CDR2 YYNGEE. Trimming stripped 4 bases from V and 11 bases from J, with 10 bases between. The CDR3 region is CASSPSPEYF. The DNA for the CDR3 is TGTGCCAGCAGCCCCAGCCCCGAGTACTTC.